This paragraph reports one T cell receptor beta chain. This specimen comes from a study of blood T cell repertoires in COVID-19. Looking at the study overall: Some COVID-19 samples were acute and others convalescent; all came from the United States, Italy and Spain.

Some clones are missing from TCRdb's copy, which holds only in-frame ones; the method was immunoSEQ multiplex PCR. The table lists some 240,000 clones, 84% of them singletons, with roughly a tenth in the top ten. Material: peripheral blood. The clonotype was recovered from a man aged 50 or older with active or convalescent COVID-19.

Here the CDR3 reads CASSLKGQGPFTGELFF. As DNA, the CDR3 is TGTGCCAGCAGCTTAAAGGGGCAGGGGCCCTTCACCGGGGAGCTGTTTTTT. This chain uses TRBV7-2 with TRBJ2-2, with a weak D call TRBD1 (6 bases). This CDR3 region has 17 residues. Germline CDR1 SGHTA, CDR2 FQGNSA. Trimming took 2 bases from V and 4 from J, leaving 17 bases between them.